This section outlines one T cell receptor beta chain sequence together with its context. Antigen: not known. Additional DNA sequences in this sample encode the identical CDR3. This record belongs to a study of cytomegalovirus exposure and HLA in healthy donors. Study observations and caveats: A later analysis linked a missense DCLRE1C variant to TCR beta V- and J-gene trimming.

Trimming left V 4 bases short and J 0 bases short, with 10 bases between. The CDR3 is 14 amino acids. Germline CDR1 and CDR2: SQVTM and ANQGSEA. This PCR relied on a set of 60 Vbeta primers and 13 Jbeta primers. Data came from immunoSEQ multiplex PCR; TCRdb stores just in-frame clones and leaves some out. This repertoire shows 100,000 or so clones, approximately 80% found once; its top ten account for roughly 5.4%. This chain uses TRBV29-1 with TRBJ1-3, with D hard to call. What was sequenced was PBMCs. The source of this sequence is a man aged 25 to 40 in good health and CMV-seropositive. CDR3 amino acids: CSVVAAGSGNTIYF. In nucleotides, the CDR3 is TGCAGCGTTGTGGCGGCGGGCTCTGGAAACACCATATATTTT.